Listed here is a single T cell receptor beta chain. The antigen is unknown. The sample comes from a study of T cell responses to AZD1222 COVID-19 vaccine. Study-wide findings and caveats: Only five or six individuals given AZD1222 were seropositive at baseline. As reported, nearly half of all spike-specific TCRs target variant regions that are unmutated. White British ancestry dominated among donors, who included more females, and clonal diversity was possibly underestimated. Breadth and depth of Spike-specific TCRs rose after two AZD1222 doses.

Germline CDR1 SGHAT, CDR2 FQNNGV. The CDR3 runs 15 residues. J gave up 3 bases and V 4 bases, and 3 bases lay outside the gene matches. The table came from immunoSEQ multiplex PCR; TCRdb's copy has only in-frame clones and leaves some out. The sample holds 85,000 to 110,000 clones, less than 95% seen once. This specimen consisted of peripheral blood, obtained on day 0 of AZD1222 vaccination. The TCR originated in an adult in good health. The chain couples TRBV11-2 to TRBJ1-6; 7 nucleotides line up with TRBD1. DNA for the CDR3: TGTGCCAGCAGCTCAAACAGGGGCTATAATTCACCCCTCCACTTT. Translated: CASSSNRGYNSPLHF.